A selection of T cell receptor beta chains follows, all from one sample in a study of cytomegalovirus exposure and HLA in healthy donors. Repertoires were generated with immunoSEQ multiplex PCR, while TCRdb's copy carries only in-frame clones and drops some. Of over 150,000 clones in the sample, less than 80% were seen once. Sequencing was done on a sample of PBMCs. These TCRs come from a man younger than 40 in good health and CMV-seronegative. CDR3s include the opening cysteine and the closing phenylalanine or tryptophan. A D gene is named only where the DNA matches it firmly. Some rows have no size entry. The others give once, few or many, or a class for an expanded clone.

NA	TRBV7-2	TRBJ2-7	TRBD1	TGTGCCAGCAGCTTACCCGGGACAGACTACGAGCAGTACTTC	CASSLPGTDYEQYF
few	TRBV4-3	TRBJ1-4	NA	TGCGCCAGCAGCCGTACTCAGGGGTTTAATGAAAAACTGTTTTTT	CASSRTQGFNEKLFF
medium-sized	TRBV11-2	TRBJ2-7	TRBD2	TGTGCCAGCAGCTTAGTGGTCCGGGGGGACTACGAGCAGTACTTC	CASSLVVRGDYEQYF
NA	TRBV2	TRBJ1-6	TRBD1	TGTGCCAGCAGTGCTTCAGGGGGCGCAGGTTCACCCCTCCACTTT	CASSASGGAGSPLHF
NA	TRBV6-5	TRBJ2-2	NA	TGTGCCAGCAGTGGCAGGGGGGAAACCGGGGAGCTGTTTTTT	CASSGRGETGELFF
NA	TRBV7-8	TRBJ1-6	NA	TGTGCCAGCAGCTTAGCCGACAGGCTTTCACCCCTCCACTTT	CASSLADRLSPLHF
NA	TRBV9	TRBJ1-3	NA	TGTGCCAGCAGCGTTGACACCCTGGGAAACACCATATATTTT	CASSVDTLGNTIYF
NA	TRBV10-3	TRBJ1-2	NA	TGTGCCATCAGTAACAGGGCGCTTAACTATGGCTACACCTTC	CAISNRALNYGYTF
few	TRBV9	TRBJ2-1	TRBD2	TGTGCCAGCAGCGTCCTCACGCTAGCGGGGGGAAACAATGAGCAGTTCTTC	CASSVLTLAGGNNEQFF
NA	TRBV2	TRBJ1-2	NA	TGTGCCAGCAGTGGACAGGTATATGGCTACACCTTC	CASSGQVYGYTF
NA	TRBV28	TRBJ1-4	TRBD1	TGTGCCAGCAGGAGACAGGGAATATGGGAAAAACTGTTTTTT	CASRRQGIWEKLFF
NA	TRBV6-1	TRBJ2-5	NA	TGTGCCAGCAGTGAAAGGCAGCTAGCGACTAAAGAGACCCAGTACTTC	CASSERQLATKETQYF
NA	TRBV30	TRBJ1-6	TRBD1	TGTGCCTGGAGAAAGTACGAGACAGGGGCCTCACCCCTCCACTTT	CAWRKYETGASPLHF
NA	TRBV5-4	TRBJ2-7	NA	TGTGCCAGCAGCTTAGGCAGGTCTTCCTACGAGCAGTACTTC	CASSLGRSSYEQYF
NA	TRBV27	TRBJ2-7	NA	TGTGCCAGCAGTATCGGTTTTTCCTACGAGCAGTACTTC	CASSIGFSYEQYF
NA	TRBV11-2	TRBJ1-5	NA	TGTGCCAGCAGCTTAGGCCGCGGGGTTCAGCCCCAGCATTTT	CASSLGRGVQPQHF
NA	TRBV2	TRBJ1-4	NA	TGTGCCAGCAGCCTAGTTGCAACTAATGAAAAACTGTTTTTT	CASSLVATNEKLFF
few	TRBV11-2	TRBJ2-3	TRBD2	TGTGCCAGCAGCACGACGGCGGGAGGAACAGATACGCAGTATTTT	CASSTTAGGTDTQYF
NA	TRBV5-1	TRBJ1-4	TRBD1	TGCGCCAGCAGCTCCGGGACAGGGGATGAAAAACTGTTTTTT	CASSSGTGDEKLFF